What follows is one T cell receptor beta chain and its context. This sample is drawn from a study of blood T cell repertoires in COVID-19. Background on the study: Collection of acute and convalescent COVID-19 samples took place in the United States, Italy and Spain. The analysed material was cDNA or gDNA that came from T cells, B-cell-depleted T cells, or PBMCs.

This CDR3 has 13 amino acids. The trim removed 10 bases at V and 3 bases at J, leaving 7 bases unmatched. From germline, CDR1 is MDHEN and CDR2 SYDVKM. As originally analysed: Reference gene primer amplification gave estimated nucleated cell counts. TCRdb keeps only in-frame clones here, not all; method: immunoSEQ multiplex PCR. V and J calls and clone size are copied from that table; D and trimming were computed from the DNA. The sample has tens of thousands of clones, 79% seen once; the top ten hold roughly 10%. The sample comprised peripheral blood. The chain joins TRBV28 to TRBJ2-7; 9 positions match TRBD1. The sequence was collected from a man between 65 and 85 years old with acute or convalescent COVID-19. As DNA, the CDR3 is TGTGCCACTGGGGGGACAGGGCACTACGAGCAGTACTTC. Its protein is CATGGTGHYEQYF.